The rows below give T cell receptor beta chains drawn from one sample of a study of shared clonotypes between healthy human individuals. TCRdb's copy holds only in-frame clones and misses some; the assay was immunoSEQ multiplex PCR. The profile shows roughly 410,000 clones, about 96% of them singletons. Input material: memory CD8+ T cells sorted from blood. All receptors come from a man younger than 45 in good health. Both conserved end residues are part of each CDR3. D genes are given only for firm matches. Rows give clone size only sometimes, using once, few, many, or a class for an expanded clone.

abundance: few
d_gene: TRBD1
j_gene: TRBJ2-5
v_gene: TRBV6-5
CDR3aa: CASSYRRDRGPKTQYF
CDR3nt: TGTGCCAGCAGTTACCGCCGGGACAGGGGGCCGAAGACCCAGTACTTC

abundance: once
d_gene: -
j_gene: TRBJ1-1
v_gene: TRBV5-6
CDR3aa: CASSLARFGDYTEAFF
CDR3nt: TGTGCCAGCAGCTTGGCCCGGTTCGGGGATTACACTGAAGCTTTCTTT

abundance: -
d_gene: TRBD2
j_gene: TRBJ2-1
v_gene: TRBV30
CDR3aa: CAWSTREKQFF
CDR3nt: TGTGCCTGGAGTACGCGGGAGAAGCAGTTCTTC

abundance: -
d_gene: -
j_gene: TRBJ1-5
v_gene: TRBV28
CDR3aa: CASSSKKQPQHF
CDR3nt: TGTGCCAGCAGTTCCAAAAAACAGCCCCAGCATTTT

abundance: -
d_gene: -
j_gene: TRBJ2-5
v_gene: TRBV19
CDR3aa: CASRPRGREETQYF
CDR3nt: TGTGCCAGTAGACCGCGGGGACGGGAAGAGACCCAGTACTTC

abundance: -
d_gene: TRBD1
j_gene: TRBJ1-2
v_gene: TRBV4-2
CDR3aa: CASSQDTTGEGYTF
CDR3nt: TGTGCCAGCAGCCAAGATACGACAGGGGAAGGCTACACCTTC

abundance: once
d_gene: TRBD2
j_gene: TRBJ2-7
v_gene: TRBV7-9
CDR3aa: CASSQAGRPYEQYF
CDR3nt: TGTGCCAGCAGCCAAGCGGGAAGGCCCTACGAGCAGTACTTC

abundance: -
d_gene: -
j_gene: TRBJ1-2
v_gene: TRBV7-9
CDR3aa: CASSFSQGYGYTF
CDR3nt: TGTGCCAGCAGCTTTTCGCAGGGCTATGGCTACACCTTC

abundance: -
d_gene: -
j_gene: TRBJ2-3
v_gene: TRBV11-3
CDR3aa: CASSQDTKSGTDTQYF
CDR3nt: TGTGCCAGCAGCCAGGACACAAAGTCCGGCACAGATACGCAGTATTTT

abundance: -
d_gene: -
j_gene: TRBJ2-1
v_gene: TRBV7-6
CDR3aa: CASSLHLSSYNEQFF
CDR3nt: TGTGCCAGCAGCCTTCACCTGAGCTCCTACAATGAGCAGTTCTTC

abundance: -
d_gene: -
j_gene: TRBJ1-4
v_gene: TRBV6-1
CDR3aa: CASSPWGGVTEKLFF
CDR3nt: TGTGCCAGCAGTCCATGGGGGGGAGTAACCGAAAAACTGTTTTTT

abundance: -
d_gene: TRBD2
j_gene: TRBJ2-3
v_gene: TRBV28
CDR3aa: CASSRTSGRAKVDTQYF
CDR3nt: TGTGCCAGCAGCCGGACTAGCGGGAGGGCCAAGGTGGATACGCAGTATTTT

abundance: -
d_gene: -
j_gene: TRBJ1-1
v_gene: TRBV10-3
CDR3aa: CAIRGAPGTEAFF
CDR3nt: TGTGCCATCAGGGGGGCGCCGGGCACTGAAGCTTTCTTT

abundance: -
d_gene: TRBD1
j_gene: TRBJ2-2
v_gene: TRBV5-4
CDR3aa: CASSEQGAGGELFF
CDR3nt: TGTGCCAGCAGCGAACAGGGGGCGGGCGGGGAGCTGTTTTTT

abundance: -
d_gene: -
j_gene: TRBJ2-5
v_gene: TRBV21-1
CDR3aa: CASTRQGKETQYF
CDR3nt: TGTGCCAGCACCCGACAGGGGAAAGAGACCCAGTACTTC

abundance: -
d_gene: TRBD2
j_gene: TRBJ2-5
v_gene: TRBV28
CDR3aa: CASSFGGRASGETQYF
CDR3nt: TGTGCCAGCAGTTTCGGCGGGAGGGCCAGCGGGGAGACCCAGTACTTC

abundance: -
d_gene: TRBD1
j_gene: TRBJ2-3
v_gene: TRBV5-1
CDR3aa: CASSLEGQGSRTDTQYF
CDR3nt: TGCGCCAGCAGCTTGGAGGGACAGGGGTCTCGCACAGATACGCAGTATTTT

abundance: -
d_gene: TRBD1
j_gene: TRBJ2-2
v_gene: TRBV5-4
CDR3aa: CASTLTLGTGPGELFF
CDR3nt: TGTGCCAGCACCTTAACCCTCGGGACAGGGCCCGGGGAGCTGTTTTTT

abundance: -
d_gene: TRBD1
j_gene: TRBJ1-1
v_gene: TRBV29-1
CDR3aa: CSVEEYGTGGTEAFF
CDR3nt: TGCAGCGTTGAAGAATACGGGACAGGGGGCACTGAAGCTTTCTTT

abundance: -
d_gene: -
j_gene: TRBJ2-2
v_gene: TRBV5-6
CDR3aa: CASSLTFGKGAAGELFF
CDR3nt: TGTGCCAGCAGCTTGACGTTTGGTAAGGGAGCCGCCGGGGAGCTGTTTTTT

abundance: -
d_gene: TRBD1
j_gene: TRBJ2-7
v_gene: TRBV19
CDR3aa: CASSILRDSGYEQYF
CDR3nt: TGTGCCAGTAGTATTCTCCGGGACAGTGGATACGAGCAGTACTTC